This T cell receptor (beta chain) came from a study of T cells and Merkel cell carcinoma outcomes. General observations from the study: Repertoire plus T-cell density reportedly predicted Merkel cell carcinoma outcomes.

V dropped 4 bases and J dropped 0 bases, with 1 base sitting between them. This CDR3 is 11 amino acids long. CDR1 and CDR2 (germline): SGHRS, YFSETQ. Assay used: immunoSEQ multiplex PCR; TCRdb lists only in-frame clones, some missing. Seen here are 6,500 to 7,500 clones, about 90% observed once, and the top ten hold roughly 3.1%. A note on this clone: Its target is not known.

The chain links TRBV5-1 to TRBJ2-5; no definite D call. Sequences were obtained from tumor tissue from Merkel cell carcinoma. This clonotype originated in a human donor with Merkel cell carcinoma. CDR3 DNA sequence: TGCGCCAGCAGCGACCAAGAGACCCAGTACTTC. Its protein product is CASSDQETQYF.